This entry lists 29 T cell receptor beta chains sequenced from one sample in a study of T cell clonality in common variable immunodeficiency. Profiled with immunoSEQ multiplex PCR; TCRdb holds only in-frame clones, not every one. Recorded here are some 28,000 clones, none singletons. The specimen sequenced was peripheral blood mononuclear cells. The receptors were sampled from a person aged 18 to 70 in good health.

At least ten counts were recorded for this clone. Read coverage stops 3 residues before the CDR3 terminus; the germline J gene supplies the remainder. V gene TRBV5-1 combines with J gene TRBJ2-1; TRBD2 matches 10 bases. Germline trimming cut 2 bases from V and 8 bases from J; bases unmatched to any gene: 4. Germline V gene lookup returns CDR1 SGHRS and CDR2 YFSETQ. The CDR3 loop spans 14 amino acids. CDR3 DNA, as far as it was read: TGCGCCAGCAGCTTCTCTAGCGGGGGTTATGAG. This translates into CASSFSSGGYE. The complete CDR3 protein is CASSFSSGGYEQFF.

This clone was detected ten times or more. CDR3 protein: CASRAGNTEAFF. The CDR3 bases that were read are TGCGCCAGTAGAGCAGGGAACACTGAA. This sequence joins TRBV5-1 and TRBJ1-1, with D unclear. From the germline J gene comes the end of the CDR3, since the read stops 3 residues before it. The CDR3 has 12 residues. With 8 bases removed from V and 1 base from J, the gap between germline ends came to 9 bases. CDR1 is SGHRS and CDR2 is YFSETQ in the germline V gene.

This clone occurred many times. Read coverage stops 3 residues before the CDR3 terminus; the germline J gene supplies the remainder. The rearrangement joins TRBV6-2 or TRBV6-3 to TRBJ1-2, with 10 bases matching TRBD1. The V gene end was trimmed by 7 bases and the J gene end by 3 bases; junction bases not matched to a gene: 14. This CDR3 region has 17 residues. CDR1 and CDR2 from the germline V gene are MNHEY and SVGEGT. CDR3 in amino acids: CASTSRDRGTFHYGYTF. Incomplete CDR3 DNA: TGTGCCAGCACCTCCCGGGACAGGGGCACTTTCCACTATGGC.

This clone has at least ten counts. The CDR3 goes on 3 residues after the read ends, and that part is filled in from the germline J gene. The J gene is TRBJ2-3, the V gene TRBV29-1; tentative D call: TRBD2 (6 bases). Trimming stripped 3 bases from V and 1 base from J, with 11 bases between. Germline loops: CDR1 SQVTM, CDR2 ANQGSEA. CDR3 length: 14 residues. CDR3 amino acids: CSVDGRGGTDTQYF. The covered CDR3 bases are TGCAGCGTTGACGGGCGGGGTGGCACAGATACG.

This clone was counted at least ten times. The CDR3 end lies 3 residues beyond the end of the read and is filled in from the germline J gene. The chain combines TRBV10-3 with TRBJ1-2; 9 bases are shared with TRBD1. Germline CDR1 is ENHRY and CDR2 is SYGVKD. The CDR3 loop spans 14 amino acids. The CDR3 region is CAISEPGQGVGYTF. The covered CDR3 bases are TGTGCCATCAGTGAGCCGGGACAGGGAGTAGGC.

This clone was detected only a few times. The read comes to an end 3 residues before the CDR3 does, leaving the germline J gene to fill in the end. The chain couples TRBV5-6 to TRBJ1-2, with D possibly matching TRBD1 (5 bases). The CDR3 covers 12 residues. CDR1 is SGHDT and CDR2 is YYEEEE in the germline V gene. The CDR3 reads CASSPLGGGYTF. The covered CDR3 bases are TGTGCCAGCAGCCCCCTGGGGGGAGGC.

This clone was seen at least ten times. The CDR3 end is not reached by the read, which stops 3 residues before it; the germline J gene fills it in. This sequence joins TRBV20-1 and TRBJ2-3; 11 bases are shared with TRBD2. CDR3 length: 17 amino acids. CDR1 is DFQATT, CDR2 SNEGSKA, per germline (reference sequence). V lost 3 bases, J lost 2 bases, and 10 bases stayed unmatched. Partial CDR3 DNA: TGCAGTGCTAGTCTAGCGGGGGGACTACTGAACACAGATACG. It is translated as CSASLAGGLLNTDT. The complete CDR3 sequence is CSASLAGGLLNTDTQYF.

This clone was recorded at least ten times. Sequencing ends 3 residues short of the CDR3 end; the germline J gene provides the rest. The rearrangement joins TRBV9 to TRBJ2-1; D call uncertain. Germline CDR1 and CDR2: SGDLS and YYNGEE. This CDR3 is built from 15 residues. V dropped 4 bases and J dropped 0 bases, with 11 bases sitting between them. Partial CDR3 DNA: TGTGCCAGCAGCACTGATCAAAGCTCCTACAATGAG. Its translation is CASSTDQSSYNE. From start to end, the CDR3 is CASSTDQSSYNEQFF.

This clone was seen ten or more times. The read gets to within 3 residues of the CDR3 end, and the germline J gene fills in the rest. The chain has TRBV29-1 and TRBJ1-1; unclear D gene. Germline V gene data show CDR1 as SQVTM and CDR2 as ANQGSEA. The CDR3 extends over 13 amino acids. Trimming removed 4 bases at V and 3 bases at J, with 12 bases between. Incomplete CDR3 DNA: TGCAGCGTTGCCTTTAAGCGGGACACTGAA. Amino acid sequence: CSVAFKRDTE. The full-length CDR3 reads as CSVAFKRDTEAFF.

This clone has at least ten counts. Read data end 3 residues before the CDR3 end; the end is taken from the germline J gene. This rearrangement joins TRBV15 to TRBJ2-5; 8 bases fit TRBD1. The V gene end was trimmed by 6 bases and the J gene end by 2 bases; junction bases not matched to a gene: 8. CDR3 length: 15 residues. Germline V CDR1 and CDR2: LNHNV, YYDKDF (reference sequence). The CDR3 protein is CATRNRDRKQETQYF. CDR3 DNA (partial): TGTGCCACCAGGAACCGGGACAGGAAGCAAGAGACC.

This clone was seen many times. The CDR3 end is not reached by the read, which stops 3 residues before it; the germline J gene fills it in. The rearrangement uses TRBV6-2 or TRBV6-3 and TRBJ1-4, with a possible D match to TRBD1 (6 bases). Trimming removed 6 bases at V and 7 bases at J, with 18 bases between. Germline V gene lookup returns CDR1 MNHEY and CDR2 SVGEGT. CDR3 length equals 15 residues. Incomplete CDR3 DNA: TGTGCCAGCAGCGTACCACAGGGAGGGAGTGAAAAA. Translated: CASSVPQGGSEK. The whole CDR3 protein reads CASSVPQGGSEKLFF.

Only a few counts were recorded for this clone. The read finishes 3 residues shy of the CDR3 end, and the germline J gene is used to complete it. The chain combines TRBV7-2 with TRBJ2-5; 7 positions agree with TRBD1. Germline loops: CDR1 SGHTA, CDR2 FQGNSA. The CDR3 is made up of 15 amino acids. The V and J ends lost 3 bases and 1 base, in that order; junction bases with no gene match: 5. CDR3: CASSLRGRPQETQYF. CDR3 DNA, as far as it was read: TGTGCCAGCAGCTTGAGGGGGCGTCCCCAAGAGACC. Combining the CDR3 with reference TRBV7-2 and TRBJ2-5 gives the whole variable domain GAGVSQSPSNKVTEKGKDVELRCDPISGHTALYWYRQSLGQGLEFLIYFQGNSAPDKSGLPSDRFSAERTGGSVSTLTIQRTQQEDSAVYLCASSLRGRPQETQYFGPGTRLLVL.

Many counts were recorded for this clone. Sequencing ends 3 residues short of the CDR3 end; the germline J gene provides the rest. The chain uses TRBV5-1 and TRBJ2-1; 8 bases align to TRBD2. V lost 2 bases to trimming and J lost 4 bases; unmatched junction nucleotides: 8. Germline values: CDR1 SGHRS, CDR2 YFSETQ. The CDR3 is 16 amino acids. The CDR3 spells CASSFLVGGEYNEQFF. Incomplete CDR3 DNA: TGCGCCAGCAGCTTCTTGGTCGGGGGGGAGTACAATGAG.

Note on this clone: Read sequence stops 3 residues before the CDR3 end, and the germline J gene provides the missing end. V is TRBV20-1 and J is TRBJ2-3, with D possibly matching TRBD2 (7 bases). This CDR3 has 13 residues. Germline V gene lookup returns CDR1 DFQATT and CDR2 SNEGSKA (reference sequence). The CDR3 DNA, read in part, is TGCAGTGCTAAGGGGGGGAACCGAGAGACG. It codes for CSAKGGNRET. In full, the CDR3 is CSAKGGNRETQYF.

This clone was recorded at least ten times. Read data end 3 residues before the CDR3 end; the end is taken from the germline J gene. The rearrangement joins TRBV19 to TRBJ1-1, with D tentatively TRBD1 (5 bases). The CDR3 loop spans 17 amino acids. CDR1 LNHDA and CDR2 SQIVND come from the germline V gene (reference sequence). The V and J ends lost 4 bases and 3 bases respectively, with 21 bases between them. CDR3 amino acids: CASSKGASGIGHTEAFF. The CDR3 DNA, read in part, is TGTGCCAGTAGTAAGGGAGCCTCAGGGATCGGCCACACTGAA.

For this clone: The CDR3 is cut off 3 residues early in the read; its end comes from the germline J gene. The rearrangement links TRBV6-2 or TRBV6-3 to TRBJ1-2; 7 nucleotides match TRBD1. V gave up 5 bases and J gave up 4 bases; unmatched junction bases: 7. CDR1 MNHEY and CDR2 SVGEGT come from the germline V gene. There are 14 residues in the CDR3. CDR3 sequence: CASSDPGTVYGYTF. Incomplete CDR3 DNA: TGTGCCAGCAGTGACCCGGGGACAGTCTATGGC.

This clone was seen repeatedly, ten times or more. The read stops 3 residues short of the end of the CDR3; the missing end is completed from the germline J gene. The V and J genes are TRBV11-3 and TRBJ2-1, with TRBD2 matching 8 bases. Germline CDR1 is SGHNT and CDR2 is YENEEA. The junction had 4 bases not matched to a gene; V was cut back by 6 bases and J by 6 bases. This CDR3 spans 13 amino acids. The CDR3 is CASSSGLANEQFF. Incomplete CDR3 DNA: TGTGCCAGCAGTTCCGGACTAGCCAATGAG.

Many counts were recorded for this clone. Read sequence stops 3 residues before the CDR3 end, and the germline J gene provides the missing end. The V and J genes are TRBV28 and TRBJ2-7; unclear D gene. Germline V gene sequence: CDR1 MDHEN, CDR2 SYDVKM. V was shortened by 3 bases and J by 1 base, with 10 bases between the two germline ends. The CDR3 has 14 residues. CDR3 DNA, as far as it was read: TGTGCCAGCAGTTTTCCTCCTCCTTCCTACGAG. Translating gives CASSFPPPSYE. The CDR3 in full is CASSFPPPSYEQYF.

The sample holds a few counts of this clone. The read terminates 3 residues before the CDR3 end, so the remaining end is supplied by the germline J gene. The V gene is TRBV5-1, the J gene TRBJ2-7; no reliable D call. This CDR3 has 13 amino acids. Trimming took 7 bases from V and 3 from J, leaving 14 bases between them. Germline V lookup: CDR1 SGHRS, CDR2 YFSETQ. CDR3 DNA (partial): TGCGCCAGCCGTGGCGGCGGCGGCTACGAG. Its protein is CASRGGGGYE. The entire CDR3 is CASRGGGGYEQYF.

Ten or more counts support this clone. The read terminates 3 residues ahead of where the CDR3 ends, so the germline J gene completes it. The chain links TRBV9 to TRBJ2-7, with 11 nucleotides matching TRBD1. V lost 1 base to trimming and J lost 3 bases; unmatched junction nucleotides: 3. CDR3 size: 15 residues. Per the germline V gene, CDR1 is SGDLS and CDR2 is YYNGEE. The CDR3 is CASSVQDRGHYEQYF. The sequenced part of the CDR3 DNA is TGTGCCAGCAGCGTACAGGACAGGGGGCACTACGAG.

At least ten counts were recorded for this clone. The read ends 3 residues early relative to the CDR3; the germline J gene fills the gap. The chain links TRBV5-4 to TRBJ1-2; 7 positions agree with TRBD1. Germline CDR1 is SGHNT and CDR2 is YYREEE (reference sequence). The trim removed 4 bases at V and 0 bases at J, leaving 6 bases unmatched. This CDR3 is 15 amino acids long. The CDR3 bases that were read are TGTGCCAGCAGCGCCGTTGGACAGGCTAACTATGGC. Protein: CASSAVGQANYG. The whole CDR3 sequence is CASSAVGQANYGYTF.

This clone was seen at least ten times. The CDR3 end is not reached by the read, which stops 3 residues before it; the germline J gene fills it in. The chain combines TRBV5-1 with TRBJ1-4; weak D call: TRBD1 (5 bases). Trimming stripped 4 bases from V and 4 bases from J, with 11 bases between. The CDR3 has 14 amino acids. Germline lookup yields CDR1 SGHRS and CDR2 YFSETQ. The CDR3 DNA, read in part, is TGCGCCAGCAGCGCGGGACTGCTTAATGAAAAA. Amino acids: CASSAGLLNEK. The CDR3 reads in full as CASSAGLLNEKLFF.

This clone has ten or more counts. The read gets to within 3 residues of the CDR3 end, and the germline J gene fills in the rest. The chain uses TRBV20-1 and TRBJ2-4; 9 nucleotides align to TRBD1. CDR1 is DFQATT and CDR2 is SNEGSKA in the germline V gene (reference sequence). The CDR3 extends over 17 amino acids. The junction had 14 bases not matched to a gene; V was cut back by 5 bases and J by 3 bases. CDR3 DNA (partial): TGCAGTGCTCGACCGGGACAGGGACCTTTTGGCAAAAACATT. Its translation: CSARPGQGPFGKNI. The whole CDR3 reads CSARPGQGPFGKNIQYF.

This clone has a count of ten or more. The read ends 3 residues before the CDR3 terminus; that terminus is restored from the germline J gene. This chain uses TRBV2 with TRBJ2-2; tentatively, D is TRBD1 (6 bases). The CDR3 runs to 15 residues. The germline V gene has CDR1 SNHLY and CDR2 FYNNEI. The V gene lost 6 bases and the J gene lost 1 base, with 12 bases spanning the gap. The CDR3 here is CASRTGTQNTGELFF. The CDR3 DNA, read in part, is TGTGCCAGCAGGACCGGGACACAGAACACCGGGGAG. Together with reference TRBV2 and TRBJ2-2, the CDR3 gives the full variable domain: EPEVTQTPSHQVTQMGQEVILRCVPISNHLYFYWYRQILGQKVEFLVSFYNNEISEKSEIFDDQFSVERPDGSNFTLKIRSTKLEDSAMYFCASRTGTQNTGELFFGEGSRLTVL.

This clone was picked up many times. The CDR3 end is not reached by the read, which stops 3 residues before it; the germline J gene fills it in. The genes are TRBV5-1 and TRBJ2-3, with D unresolved. Looked up from germline, CDR1 is SGHRS and CDR2 is YFSETQ. CDR3 length equals 14 residues. V was trimmed by 4 bases and J by 2 bases, leaving 11 bases between them. The CDR3 loop reads CASSPSHNTDTQYF. The CDR3 DNA, read in part, is TGCGCCAGCAGCCCCTCCCACAACACAGATACG.

Sample share makes this clone medium-sized. The read falls 3 residues short of the CDR3 end, and the missing part is taken from the germline J gene. The rearrangement joins TRBV5-6 to TRBJ1-2, with 8 bases matching TRBD1. CDR3 length equals 15 residues. The junction had 13 bases not matched to a gene; V was cut back by 5 bases and J by 7 bases. Looked up from germline, CDR1 is SGHDT and CDR2 is YYEEEE. CDR3 protein: CASSTKDRGVSGYTF. The DNA read from the CDR3 is TGTGCCAGCAGTACCAAAGACAGGGGAGTTTCTGGC. The variable domain in full, with the rest retrieved from reference TRBV5-6 and TRBJ1-2, is DAGVTQSPTHLIKTRGQQVTLRCSPKSGHDTVSWYQQALGQGPQFIFQYYEEEERQRGNFPDRFSGHQFPNYSSELNVNALLLGDSALYLCASSTKDRGVSGYTFGSGTRLTVV.

Comment on this clone: The CDR3 end is not reached by the read, which stops 3 residues before it; the germline J gene fills it in. Other DNA sequences from this sample encode an identical CDR3 as well. The chain carries TRBV18 and TRBJ2-1; no clear D gene. This CDR3 has 15 amino acids. From germline, CDR1 is KGHSH and CDR2 LQKENI. V gave up 6 bases and J gave up 8 bases, with 20 bases separating them. CDR3 bases read: TGTGCCAGCTCCCCCCCGGTCCCTCCCCCATATGAG. It specifies CASSPPVPPPYE. The entire CDR3 protein reads CASSPPVPPPYEQFF.

This clone was seen repeatedly, ten times or more. Read coverage stops 3 residues before the CDR3 terminus; the germline J gene supplies the remainder. This chain joins TRBV20-1 and TRBJ1-2; possible D gene TRBD1, 6 bases. Per the germline V gene, CDR1 is DFQATT and CDR2 is SNEGSKA (reference sequence). Trimming left V 3 bases short and J 3 bases short, with 20 bases between. The CDR3 runs 16 residues. CDR3 DNA, as far as it was read: TGCAGTGCTAGTCCGGCAAAGACAGGCTCCTACTATGGC. Its translation: CSASPAKTGSYYG. The whole CDR3 region reads CSASPAKTGSYYGYTF.

This clone was seen many times. The CDR3 goes on 3 residues after the read ends, and that part is filled in from the germline J gene. The rearrangement links TRBV5-1 to TRBJ1-6; TRBD1 agrees at 8 bases. CDR3 length: 15 amino acids. In germline, CDR1 is SGHRS, CDR2 YFSETQ. The junction had 9 bases not matched to a gene; V was cut back by 4 bases and J by 9 bases. This chain's CDR3 is CASSPITGGISPLHF. Incomplete CDR3 DNA: TGCGCCAGCAGCCCAATTACAGGGGGGATTTCACCC.